The T cell receptor (beta chain) described here comes from a study of blood T cell repertoires in COVID-19 (dated by TCRdb to 2018 to 2021). Study-wide context: Collaborator samples came from the United States, Italy and Spain and covered acute and convalescent phases of COVID-19. The material from the prospective study consisted of cDNA or gDNA derived from T cells, B-cell-depleted T cells, or PBMCs. The dataset comprised deeply sampled blood TCRbeta repertoires from subjects exposed to, actively infected with, or recovered from COVID-19. The repertoires were made available in a free public database intended to serve as a resource for research on the immune response to SARS-CoV-2. The samples were drawn from two sources: the first 160 participants of the ongoing ImmuneRACE study, and 1,200 or so subjects contributed by 6 global collaborators. Sample metadata almost always included a de-identified subject ID, COVID-19 status, age in years and sex. HLA class I and class II types, where available, came from metadata supplied by the sample provider rather than from assay-based typing. On the study overall, not on this receptor specifically: The quantity of clinical and demographic metadata differed by source and by participant and was supplied without curation.

TCRbeta CDR3 regions were amplified from genomic DNA by means of the immunoSEQ Assay, a bias-controlled multiplex PCR. Per the source publication's procedure: Nucleated cell counts per sample were estimated from amplification of reference gene primers within the assay. To quantify the absolute abundance of each unique TCRbeta CDR3 rearrangement, sequence reads were collapsed and filtered. For each sample, productive Simpson clonality was calculated as the square root of Simpson's diversity index over productive rearrangements. In its TCRdb copy, this immuneACCESS table keeps in-frame sequences only and misses some clones. Where compared with another copy, unresolved V genes explain less than half of these, and the others have no known cause. V and J calls and clone size are given by that table; D and trimming were obtained from the DNA. This sample lists around 43,000 clones; nearly 80% were detected once. The leading ten clones occupy roughly 19% of the sample.

On this clone: This receptor's antigen is unknown. Base quality data are lacking; no much larger clone is found one base away.

Each collaborating institution followed its own protocols to collect whole blood in K2EDTA tubes. For TCRbeta analysis, collaborators shipped samples as frozen whole blood, isolated PBMCs, or DNA extracted from either of those sample types. Sample: peripheral blood. This receptor was identified in an older man with acute or convalescent COVID-19.

DNA sequence: TGTGCCAGCAGCCCCTCGGTACCCCCCTGGGGGGAGGGCACAGATACGCAGTATTTT. It translates as CASSPSVPPWGEGTDTQYF. The chain is encoded by TRBV7-9 joined to TRBJ2-3; perhaps TRBD2 is the D gene, with 6 bases matching. The CDR3 starts with the cysteine, ends with the phenylalanine, and has 19 residues. Only CDR3 DNA remains: 57 bases, in frame from the first base. The germline V gene (reference sequence) yields SEHNR for CDR1 and FQNEAQ for CDR2. V is cut by 5 bases and J by 1 base, and the space between the germline ends is 25 bases.